One sample yielded the 2 T cell receptor beta chains listed below, sequenced in a study of blood T cell repertoires in COVID-19 (dated by TCRdb to 2018 to 2020). Receptor libraries were prepared by the immunoSEQ multiplex PCR assay. TCRdb obtained this table from immuneACCESS and retained in-frame rearrangements with V and J assigned. These tables miss some clones; where compared with another copy, unresolved V genes account for less than half of the shortfall, and the remainder is unexplained. Within this sample are fewer than 200,000 clones, with about 85% of them counted one time only. Jointly, the top ten make up about 1.2% of the sample. The source material was peripheral blood. These receptors all stem from a man aged 55 to 70 who had recovered from COVID-19.

The chain has TRBV27 and TRBJ2-7; 11 bases are shared with TRBD1. Germline CDR1 reads MNHEY; CDR2 reads SMNVEV (reference sequence). V trimming: 6 bases; J trimming: 3 bases; junction bases outside the gene matches: 1. This CDR3 has 13 amino acids. The CDR3, as DNA: TGTGCCAGCAGGGACAGGGGGCACTACGAGCAGTACTTC. As protein: CASRDRGHYEQYF.

The chain links TRBV5-1 to TRBJ2-7; maybe TRBD1 (5 bases). Between the trimmed V and J ends, which lost 4 bases and 4 bases, there was a span of 18 bases. The CDR3 is 15 amino acids. The V gene's germline CDR1 is SGHRS and CDR2 YFSETQ. The CDR3 nucleotides are TGCGCCAGCAGCCCGCAGGGTCTCTCGGCATACGAGCAGTACTTC. Translating it yields CASSPQGLSAYEQYF.